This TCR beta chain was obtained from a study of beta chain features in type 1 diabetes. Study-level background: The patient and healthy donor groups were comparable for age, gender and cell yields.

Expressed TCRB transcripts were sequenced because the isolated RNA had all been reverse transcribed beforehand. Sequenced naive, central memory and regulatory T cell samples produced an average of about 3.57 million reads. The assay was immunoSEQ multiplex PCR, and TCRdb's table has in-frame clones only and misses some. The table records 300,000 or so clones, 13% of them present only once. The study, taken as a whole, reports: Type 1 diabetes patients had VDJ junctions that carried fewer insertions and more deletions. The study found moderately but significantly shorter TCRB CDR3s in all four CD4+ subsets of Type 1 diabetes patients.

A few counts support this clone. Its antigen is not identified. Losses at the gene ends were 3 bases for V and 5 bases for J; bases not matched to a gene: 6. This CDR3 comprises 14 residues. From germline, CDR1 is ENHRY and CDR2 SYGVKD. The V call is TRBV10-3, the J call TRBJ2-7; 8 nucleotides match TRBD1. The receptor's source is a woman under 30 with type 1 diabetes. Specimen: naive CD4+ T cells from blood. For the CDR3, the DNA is TGTGCCATCAGTGACCGTCCAGGGGGCGACGAGCAGTACTTC. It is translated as CAISDRPGGDEQYF.